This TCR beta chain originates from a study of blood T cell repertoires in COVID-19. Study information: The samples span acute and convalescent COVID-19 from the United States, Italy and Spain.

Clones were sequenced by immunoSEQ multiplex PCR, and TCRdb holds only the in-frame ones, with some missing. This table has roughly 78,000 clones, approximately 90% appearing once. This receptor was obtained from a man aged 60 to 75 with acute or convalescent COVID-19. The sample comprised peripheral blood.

The CDR3 bases are TGTGCCAGCAGCAAAACCGGGATTCCCTTCACCGGGGAGCTGTTTTTT. Translated: CASSKTGIPFTGELFF. This rearrangement joins TRBV7-3 to TRBJ2-2; weak D call: TRBD2 (5 bases). V gave up 5 bases and J gave up 4 bases, with 17 bases separating them. From germline, CDR1 is SGHTA and CDR2 FQGTGA. The CDR3 length is 16 residues.